This section outlines one T cell receptor (beta chain) sequence together with its context. Assay used: immunoSEQ multiplex PCR; TCRdb lists only in-frame clones, some missing. Of 45,000 to 75,000 clones listed, around 93% are singletons. This CDR3 has 12 amino acids. The V end was cut by 5 bases, the J end by 13 bases, with 12 bases between. Germline CDR1 reads MNHEY; CDR2 reads SVGAGI. The data originate from a study of T cell changes during pregnancy in multiple sclerosis. This chain connects TRBV6-5 to TRBJ1-6; D is unclear. The sequenced sample was peripheral blood, obtained in the first trimester of pregnancy. The sequence derives from a female donor with multiple sclerosis, enrolled in a pregnancy study. The CDR3 sequence: CASSGPDVPLHF. The CDR3 DNA sequence: TGTGCCAGCAGTGGGCCCGATGTGCCCCTCCACTTT.